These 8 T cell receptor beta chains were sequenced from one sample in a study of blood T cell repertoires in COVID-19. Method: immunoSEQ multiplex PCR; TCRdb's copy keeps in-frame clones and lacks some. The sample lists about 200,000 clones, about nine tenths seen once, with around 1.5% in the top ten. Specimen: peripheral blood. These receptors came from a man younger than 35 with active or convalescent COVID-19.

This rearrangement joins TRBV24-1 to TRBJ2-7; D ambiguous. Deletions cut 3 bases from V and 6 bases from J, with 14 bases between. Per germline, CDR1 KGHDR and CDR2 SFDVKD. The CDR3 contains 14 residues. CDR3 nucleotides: TGTGCCACCAGTGATGATCTGGCTTCTCCCGAGCAGTACTTC. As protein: CATSDDLASPEQYF.

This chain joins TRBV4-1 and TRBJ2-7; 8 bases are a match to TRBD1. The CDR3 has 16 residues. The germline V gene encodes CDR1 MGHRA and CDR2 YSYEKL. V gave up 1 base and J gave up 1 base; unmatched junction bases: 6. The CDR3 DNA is TGCGCCAGCAGCCAAGGAGACAGGGGTCGGTCCTACGAGCAGTACTTC. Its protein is CASSQGDRGRSYEQYF.

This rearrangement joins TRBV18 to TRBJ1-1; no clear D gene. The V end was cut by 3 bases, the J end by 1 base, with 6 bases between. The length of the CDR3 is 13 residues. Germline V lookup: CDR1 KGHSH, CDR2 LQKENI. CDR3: CASSPAKNTEAFF. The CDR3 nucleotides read TGTGCCAGCTCACCGGCCAAGAACACTGAAGCTTTCTTT.

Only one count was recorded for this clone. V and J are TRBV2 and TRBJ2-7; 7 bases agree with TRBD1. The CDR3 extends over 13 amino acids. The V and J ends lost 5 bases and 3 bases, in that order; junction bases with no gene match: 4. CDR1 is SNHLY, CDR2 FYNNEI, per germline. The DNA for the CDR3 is TGTGCCAGCAGTAGGGACAGCTACTACGAGCAGTACTTC. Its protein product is CASSRDSYYEQYF.

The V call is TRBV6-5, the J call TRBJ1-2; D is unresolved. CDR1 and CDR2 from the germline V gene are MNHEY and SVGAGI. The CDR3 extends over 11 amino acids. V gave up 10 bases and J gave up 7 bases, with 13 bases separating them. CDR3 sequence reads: CATATLSGYTF. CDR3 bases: TGTGCCACCGCGACTTTGTCTGGCTACACCTTC.

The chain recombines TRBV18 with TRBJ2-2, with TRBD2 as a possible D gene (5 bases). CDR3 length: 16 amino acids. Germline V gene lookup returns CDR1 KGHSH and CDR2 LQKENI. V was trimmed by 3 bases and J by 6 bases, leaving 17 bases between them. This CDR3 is CASSPRTAARAGELFF. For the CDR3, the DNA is TGTGCCAGCTCACCGCGGACTGCTGCTAGGGCCGGGGAGCTGTTTTTT.

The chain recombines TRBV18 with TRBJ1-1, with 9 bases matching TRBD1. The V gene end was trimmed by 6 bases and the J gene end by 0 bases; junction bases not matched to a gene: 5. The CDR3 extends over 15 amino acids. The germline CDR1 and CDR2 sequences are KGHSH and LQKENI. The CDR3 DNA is TGTGCCAGCTCCCCGGGACAGGGAATGAACACTGAAGCTTTCTTT. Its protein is CASSPGQGMNTEAFF.

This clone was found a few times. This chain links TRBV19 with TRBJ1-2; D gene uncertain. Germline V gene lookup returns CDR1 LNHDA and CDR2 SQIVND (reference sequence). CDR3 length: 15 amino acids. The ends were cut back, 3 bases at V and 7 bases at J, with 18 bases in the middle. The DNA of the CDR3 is TGTGCCAGTAGTATGGTAGACCCCTCGAGAGGTGGCTACACCTTC. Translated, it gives CASSMVDPSRGGYTF.